This T cell receptor beta chain was recorded in a study of Graves' ophthalmopathy and Graves' hyperthyroidism. Amplification of TCR beta CDR3 regions used RNA transcripts. HTBI-primed RT-PCR formed the first round, and a multiplex PCR formed the second. One entry per CDR3 protein results from TCRdb running MiXCR on the multiplex PCR reads. Among about 400,000 distinct CDR3 sequences, approximately 20% were seen once, and the ten largest hold 1.5% to 2%. The length of the CDR3 is 16 residues. The V end was cut by 5 bases, the J end by 0 bases, with 11 bases between. This clonotype was recorded many times.

This sequence joins TRBV12-3 or TRBV12-4 and TRBJ2-6; tentatively, D is TRBD1 (6 bases). The sample comprised peripheral blood. The sequence derives from a woman between 18 and 29 years old with Graves' ophthalmopathy. The CDR3 region is CASSPMTGSGANVLTF. The CDR3 DNA is TGTGCCAGCAGTCCGATGACAGGCTCTGGGGCCAACGTCCTGACTTTC.